This T cell receptor (beta chain) was sequenced during a study of blood T cell repertoires in COVID-19. As for the study in general: Samples came from the United States, Italy and Spain, spanning acute and convalescent COVID-19. From T cells, B-cell-depleted T cells, or PBMCs came the material, which was cDNA or gDNA.

In the study's own analysis: How many nucleated cells were present was estimated from reference gene primer amplification. The method was immunoSEQ multiplex PCR; TCRdb's version includes in-frame clones alone and lacks a portion of them. V, J and clone size reflect that table, while D and trimming were determined from the DNA. Altogether around 200,000 clones are present, about 86% being singletons, with the ten largest covering roughly 3.6%. The TCR comes from a young man with active or convalescent COVID-19. Sequencing input: peripheral blood.

The CDR3 bases are TGTGCCAGCAGCCAAGATTGGCGGGGCAGAGAGACCCAGTACTTC. It codes for CASSQDWRGRETQYF. The J gene is TRBJ2-5, the V gene TRBV3-1 (or the pseudogene TRBV3-2); D possibly corresponds to TRBD2 (6 bases). V lost 0 bases and J 4 bases, leaving 12 bases between the germline ends. Germline loops: CDR1 LGHDT, CDR2 YNNKEL (reference sequence). The CDR3 extends over 15 amino acids.